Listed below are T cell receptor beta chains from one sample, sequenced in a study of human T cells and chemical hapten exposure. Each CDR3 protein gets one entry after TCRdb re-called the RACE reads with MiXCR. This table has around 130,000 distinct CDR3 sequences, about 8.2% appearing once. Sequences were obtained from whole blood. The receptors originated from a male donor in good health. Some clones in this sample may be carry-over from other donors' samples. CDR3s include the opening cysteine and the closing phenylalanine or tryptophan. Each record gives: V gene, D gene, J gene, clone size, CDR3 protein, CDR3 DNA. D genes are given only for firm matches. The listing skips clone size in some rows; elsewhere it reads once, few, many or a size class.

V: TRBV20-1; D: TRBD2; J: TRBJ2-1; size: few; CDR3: CSAESSGRAGGEQFF; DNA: TGCAGTGCTGAATCTAGCGGGAGGGCCGGAGGTGAGCAGTTCTTC
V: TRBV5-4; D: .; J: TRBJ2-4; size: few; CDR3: CASSLADFKNIQYF; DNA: TGTGCCAGCAGCTTGGCTGATTTCAAAAACATTCAGTACTTC
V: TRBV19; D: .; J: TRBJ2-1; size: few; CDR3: CASSKEEGVRVGNEQFF; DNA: TGTGCCAGTAGTAAGGAAGAGGGAGTCAGGGTGGGCAATGAGCAGTTCTTC
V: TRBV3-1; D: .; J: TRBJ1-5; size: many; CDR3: CASSATGSDQPQHF; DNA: TGTGCCAGCAGCGCGACAGGTTCTGATCAGCCCCAGCATTTT
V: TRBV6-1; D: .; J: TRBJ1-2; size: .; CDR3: CASSDLVMGNYGYTF; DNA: TGTGCCAGCAGTGACCTCGTGATGGGTAACTATGGCTACACCTTC
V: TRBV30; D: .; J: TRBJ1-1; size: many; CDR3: CAWSAGSEAFF; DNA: TGTGCCTGGAGTGCAGGGAGTGAAGCTTTCTTT
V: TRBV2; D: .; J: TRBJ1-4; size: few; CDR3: CASRNLERGEKLFF; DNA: TGTGCCAGCAGGAACCTCGAAAGGGGTGAAAAACTGTTTTTT
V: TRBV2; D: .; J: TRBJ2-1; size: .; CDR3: CASSRDPRGREQFF; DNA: TGTGCCAGCAGCCGGGACCCTAGGGGTCGTGAGCAGTTCTTC
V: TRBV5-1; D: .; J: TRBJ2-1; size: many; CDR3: CASSLMAGKSEQFF; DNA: TGCGCCAGCAGCTTAATGGCAGGGAAAAGTGAGCAGTTCTTC
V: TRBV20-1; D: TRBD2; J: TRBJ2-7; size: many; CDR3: CSAAPGLIYEQYF; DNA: TGCAGTGCGGCGCCGGGACTAATCTACGAGCAGTACTTC
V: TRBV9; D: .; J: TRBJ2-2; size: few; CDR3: CASSQNPRGELFF; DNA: TGTGCCAGCAGCCAGAATCCTAGGGGGGAGCTGTTTTTT
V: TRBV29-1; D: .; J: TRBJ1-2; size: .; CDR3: CSVDRGGFYGYTF; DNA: TGCAGCGTTGACAGGGGAGGTTTCTATGGCTACACCTTC
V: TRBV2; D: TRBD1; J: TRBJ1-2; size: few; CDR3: CASSISGTGFNYGYTF; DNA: TGTGCCAGCAGTATTTCCGGGACAGGGTTTAACTATGGCTACACCTTC
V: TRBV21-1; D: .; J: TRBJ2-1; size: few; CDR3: CASSTGRLAGEAEQFF; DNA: TGTGCCAGCAGCACCGGGAGGCTAGCGGGAGAGGCTGAGCAGTTCTTC
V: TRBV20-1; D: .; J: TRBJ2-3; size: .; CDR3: CSARDPGVPDTQYF; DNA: TGCAGTGCTAGAGATCCGGGGGTTCCAGATACGCAGTATTTT
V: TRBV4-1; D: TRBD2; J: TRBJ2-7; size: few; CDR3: CASSQDWGGRSSYEQYF; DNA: TGCGCCAGCAGCCAAGATTGGGGGGGACGGAGCTCCTACGAGCAGTACTTC
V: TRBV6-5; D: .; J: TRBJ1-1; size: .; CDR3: CASSRGRTAREAFF; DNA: TGTGCCAGCAGTAGGGGACGGACCGCCCGAGAAGCTTTCTTT
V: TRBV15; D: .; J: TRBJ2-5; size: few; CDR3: CATSSGGQLQETQYF; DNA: TGTGCCACCAGCAGCGGCGGGCAGCTGCAAGAGACCCAGTACTTC
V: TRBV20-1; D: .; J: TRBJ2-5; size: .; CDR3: CSARVPPLAETQYF; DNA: TGCAGTGCTAGAGTCCCCCCACTCGCAGAGACCCAGTACTTC
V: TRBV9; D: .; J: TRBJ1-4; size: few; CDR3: CASSPTGGSNEKLFF; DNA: TGTGCCAGCAGCCCCACGGGGGGTTCTAATGAAAAACTGTTTTTT
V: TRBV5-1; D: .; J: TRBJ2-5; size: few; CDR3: CASSLVLANTKETQYF; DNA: TGCGCCAGCAGCTTGGTTCTAGCGAACACCAAAGAGACCCAGTACTTC
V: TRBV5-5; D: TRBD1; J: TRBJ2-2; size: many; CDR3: CASSSNWPGGSYTGELFF; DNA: TGTGCCAGCAGCTCAAATTGGCCAGGGGGCTCGTACACCGGGGAGCTGTTTTTT
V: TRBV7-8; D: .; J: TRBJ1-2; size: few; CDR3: CASSLGRGWGGDGYTF; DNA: TGTGCCAGCAGCTTAGGTCGCGGGTGGGGTGGCGATGGCTACACCTTC
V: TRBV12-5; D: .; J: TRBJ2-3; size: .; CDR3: CASGLVLRPTSTDTQYF; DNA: TGTGCTAGTGGTTTGGTACTCAGGCCCACTAGCACAGATACGCAGTATTTT
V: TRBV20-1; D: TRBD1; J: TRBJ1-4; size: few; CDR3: CSATLTGFVEKLFF; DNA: TGCAGTGCTACCCTGACAGGGTTTGTTGAAAAACTGTTTTTT
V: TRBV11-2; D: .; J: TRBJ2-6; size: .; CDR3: CASSLVPREANVLTF; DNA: TGTGCCAGCAGCTTAGTCCCTAGGGAGGCCAACGTCCTGACTTTC
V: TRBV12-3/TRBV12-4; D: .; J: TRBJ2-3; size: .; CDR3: CASSLRRSTDTQYF; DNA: TGTGCCAGCAGTTTGAGGCGAAGCACAGATACGCAGTATTTT
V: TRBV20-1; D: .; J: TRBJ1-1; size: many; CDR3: CSAPAGPWELNTEAFF; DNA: TGCAGTGCCCCTGCCGGGCCATGGGAGCTGAACACTGAAGCTTTCTTT
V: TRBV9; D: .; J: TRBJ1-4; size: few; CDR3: CASSPTLGGNEKLFF; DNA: TGTGCCAGCAGCCCAACTTTGGGGGGAAATGAAAAACTGTTTTTT
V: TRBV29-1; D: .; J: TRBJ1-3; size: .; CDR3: CSVAGTVGGNTIYF; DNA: TGCAGCGTGGCCGGGACGGTGGGGGGAAACACCATATATTTT
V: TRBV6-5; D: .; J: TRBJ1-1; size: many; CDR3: CASSYAGTGRTEAFF; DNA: TGTGCCAGCAGTTACGCCGGGACCGGCCGCACTGAAGCTTTCTTT